Sequencing of this TCR beta chain was carried out in a study of blood T cells in healthy people across ages. Overall study: Every two T cells gave about one barcoded beta molecule via template switching.

Between the trimmed V and J ends, which lost 7 bases and 1 base, there was a span of 10 bases. CDR3 length: 14 residues. CDR1 is ENHRY, CDR2 SYGVKD, per germline. Healthy Caucasian individuals from Russia aged roughly 6 to 95 were enrolled as donors. With a J-beta primer mix and a sample-barcoded 5' primer, a second PCR ran roughly 6 to 11 cycles. TCRdb reprocessed the 5' RACE reads via MiXCR and lists one record per CDR3 protein. The profile shows about a million distinct CDR3 sequences, roughly 51% of them singletons. The V and J genes are TRBV10-3 and TRBJ1-4, with TRBD1 as a possible D gene (6 bases). Sequencing was performed on blood. This sequence originates from an older woman in good health. The CDR3 nucleotides read TGTGCCATCAAGCAACAGGGAACTAATGAAAAACTGTTTTTT. This encodes CAIKQQGTNEKLFF.